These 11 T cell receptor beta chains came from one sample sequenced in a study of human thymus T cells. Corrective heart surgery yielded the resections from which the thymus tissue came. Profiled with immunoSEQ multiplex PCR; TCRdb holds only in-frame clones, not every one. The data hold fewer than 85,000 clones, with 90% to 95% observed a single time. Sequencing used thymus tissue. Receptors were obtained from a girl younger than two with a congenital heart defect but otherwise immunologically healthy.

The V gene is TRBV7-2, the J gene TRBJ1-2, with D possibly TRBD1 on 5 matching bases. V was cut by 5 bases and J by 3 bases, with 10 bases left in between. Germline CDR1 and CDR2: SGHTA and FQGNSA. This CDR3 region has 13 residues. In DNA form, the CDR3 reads TGTGCCAGCAGCCGCAGGGATCACTATGGCTACACCTTC. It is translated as CASSRRDHYGYTF.

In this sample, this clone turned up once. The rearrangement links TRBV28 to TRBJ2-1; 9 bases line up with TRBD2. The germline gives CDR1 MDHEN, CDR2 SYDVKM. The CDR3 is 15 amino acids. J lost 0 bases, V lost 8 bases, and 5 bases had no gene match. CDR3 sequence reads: CASLYSGSSYNEQFF. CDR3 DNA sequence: TGTGCCAGCCTCTATAGCGGGAGCTCCTACAATGAGCAGTTCTTC.

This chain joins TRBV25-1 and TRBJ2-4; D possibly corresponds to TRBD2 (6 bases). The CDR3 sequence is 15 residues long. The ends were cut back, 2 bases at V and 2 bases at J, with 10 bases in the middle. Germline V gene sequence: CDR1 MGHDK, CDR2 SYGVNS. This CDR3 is CASSEGRTTKNIQYF. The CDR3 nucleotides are TGTGCCAGCAGTGAAGGGAGGACGACCAAAAACATTCAGTACTTC.

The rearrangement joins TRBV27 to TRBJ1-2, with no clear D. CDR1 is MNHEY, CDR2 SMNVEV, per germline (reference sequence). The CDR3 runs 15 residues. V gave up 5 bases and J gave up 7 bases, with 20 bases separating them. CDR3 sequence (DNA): TGTGCCAGCAGTCCAACCGGGTCCTCGGCGAGTGGCTACACCTTC. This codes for CASSPTGSSASGYTF.

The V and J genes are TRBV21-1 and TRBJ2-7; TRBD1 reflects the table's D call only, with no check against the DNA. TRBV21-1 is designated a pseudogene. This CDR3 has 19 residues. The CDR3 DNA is TGTGCCAGCAGCAAAGCGCTAGGGTCTCCGGGACAGGGGATCGACGAGCAGTACTTC. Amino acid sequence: CASSKALGSPGQGIDEQYF.

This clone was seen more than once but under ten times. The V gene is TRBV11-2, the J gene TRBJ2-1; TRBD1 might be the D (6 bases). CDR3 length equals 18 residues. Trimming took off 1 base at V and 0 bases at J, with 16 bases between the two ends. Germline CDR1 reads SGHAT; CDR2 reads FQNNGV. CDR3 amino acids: CASSLGRWDKSSYNEQFF. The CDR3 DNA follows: TGTGCCAGCAGCTTAGGGCGTTGGGACAAGAGCTCCTACAATGAGCAGTTCTTC.

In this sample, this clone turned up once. This CDR3 is CASSLETSGPYNEQFF. CDR3 nucleotides: TGTGCCAGCAGTTTAGAGACTAGCGGGCCCTACAATGAGCAGTTCTTC. V gene TRBV27 combines with J gene TRBJ2-1, with 10 bases identical to TRBD2. Trimming removed 2 bases from V and 2 bases from J; junction bases left unmatched: 3. Germline V CDR1 and CDR2: MNHEY, SMNVEV (reference sequence). This CDR3 region has 16 residues.

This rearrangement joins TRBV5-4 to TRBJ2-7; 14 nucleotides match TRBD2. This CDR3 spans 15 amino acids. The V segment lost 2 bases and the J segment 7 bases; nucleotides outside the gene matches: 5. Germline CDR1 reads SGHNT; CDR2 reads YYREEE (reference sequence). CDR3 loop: CASSFGTSGSREQYF. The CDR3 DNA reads TGTGCCAGCAGCTTCGGGACTAGCGGGAGCCGAGAGCAGTACTTC.

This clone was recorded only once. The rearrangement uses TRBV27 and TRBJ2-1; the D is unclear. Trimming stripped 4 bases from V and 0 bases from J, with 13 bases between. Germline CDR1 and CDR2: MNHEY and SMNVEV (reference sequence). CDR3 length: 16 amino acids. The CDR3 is CASSSLAHSSYNEQFF. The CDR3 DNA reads TGTGCCAGCAGTTCTTTGGCTCATAGCTCCTACAATGAGCAGTTCTTC.

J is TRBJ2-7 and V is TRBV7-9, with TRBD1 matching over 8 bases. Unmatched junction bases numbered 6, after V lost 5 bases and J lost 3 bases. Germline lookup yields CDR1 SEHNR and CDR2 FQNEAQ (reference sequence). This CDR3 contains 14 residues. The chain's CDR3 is CASSGSRGLYEQYF. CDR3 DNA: TGTGCCAGCAGCGGTTCCAGGGGGCTCTACGAGCAGTACTTC.

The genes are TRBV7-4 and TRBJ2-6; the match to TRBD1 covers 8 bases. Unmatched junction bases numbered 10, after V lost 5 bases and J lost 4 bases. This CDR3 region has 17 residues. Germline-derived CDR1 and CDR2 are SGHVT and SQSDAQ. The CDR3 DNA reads TGTGCCAGCAGCCCGGAGGACAGGGCGACGGGGGCCAACGTCCTGACTTTC. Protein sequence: CASSPEDRATGANVLTF.